Given below is one T cell receptor beta chain in context. Its target is unknown. This record belongs to a study of Tregs in tolerant kidney transplant recipients. TCRdb's table, derived via immunoSEQ multiplex PCR, lists solely in-frame clones and lacks some. Among roughly 4,900 clones listed, 40% were seen once. V lost 5 bases, J lost 4 bases, and 6 bases stayed unmatched. The CDR3 has 15 residues. Germline CDR1 reads SGHNT; CDR2 reads YENEEA. Sequencing was performed on CD8+ T cells from blood cultured with allogeneic cells. The TCR originated in a human donor in good health. This chain connects TRBV11-3 to TRBJ1-5; 9 bases map to TRBD1. CDR3 sequence reads: CASSQSDRGNQPQHF. The CDR3 region has the DNA TGTGCCAGCAGCCAATCCGACAGGGGGAATCAGCCCCAGCATTTT. The complete variable domain, with remaining parts taken from reference TRBV11-3 and TRBJ1-5, reads EAGVVQSPRYKIIEKKQPVAFWCNPISGHNTLYWYLQNLGQGPELLIRYENEEAVDDSQLPKDRFSAERLKGVDSTLKIQPAELGDSAVYLCASSQSDRGNQPQHFGDGTRLSIL.